The source of this TCR beta chain is a study of PD-L1 blockade in urothelial cancer. In the study overall: The patients' atezolizumab therapy, 1,200 mg intravenously every 3 weeks, started at some point between 2013 and 2014. Prior chemotherapy in patients spanned 0 to 3 regimens. Treatment start was followed by blood analysis at 3 weeks (second dose) and again at 6 weeks. Findings of the study overall: Blood clones associated with the tumor expanded more at 3 weeks in durable-benefit patients.

This clone showed up just once. Its antigen is as yet unknown. This table comes from immunoSEQ multiplex PCR, and its TCRdb copy is limited to in-frame clones, with some not included. The sample comprises over 35,000 clones, approximately 89% of which are singletons, and 11% rests with the top ten. Time point denoted: pretreatment peripheral blood. This CDR3 is 16 amino acids long. Trimming took 5 bases from V and 4 from J, leaving 20 bases between them. Germline lookup yields CDR1 MRHNA and CDR2 SNTAGT. The sequence was obtained from a woman aged 55-75 years with urothelial cancer. This specimen was PBMCs, taken around atezolizumab (anti-PD-L1) treatment. The chain links TRBV6-4 to TRBJ1-2; D is unclear. The CDR3 reads CASSPSAGLLIYGYTF. The CDR3 nucleotides read TGTGCCAGCAGTCCGTCCGCAGGCCTTTTGATCTATGGCTACACCTTC.